Below, one TCR beta chain is given with its context. The antigen is undetermined. Sequenced by immunoSEQ multiplex PCR; TCRdb stores in-frame clones only, minus some. The repertoire holds 130,000 or so clones, about 94% seen once, with less than 0.2% in the top ten. The data stem from a study of OX40 agonist ivuxolimab in advanced cancers. Study-level information: An anti-OX40 (CD134) antibody with agonistic activity, ivuxolimab, was administered to patients.

Regarding the study as a whole: It was also the case that some nonresponders had low normalized T-cell clonal expansion. At doses 0.1 to 3.0 mg/kg, CD4+ and CD8+ clones expanded.

The V and J ends lost 4 bases and 0 bases, in that order; junction bases with no gene match: 13. Germline V gives CDR1 SGHNT, CDR2 YYREEE (reference sequence). This CDR3 comprises 18 residues. Exclusion of a patient followed from autoimmune disease history or systemic immunosuppression. Sequenced here: CD4+ or CD8+ T cells sorted from blood, sampled in a trial of the OX40 agonist ivuxolimab. The sequence came from an adult with an advanced solid tumor such as melanoma, head and neck, liver or kidney cancer. The chain couples TRBV5-4 to TRBJ1-3, with TRBD1 matching 7 bases. CDR3 DNA: TGTGCCAGCAGCGGACGGGACAGCCTGATGAGCTCTGGAAACACCATATATTTT. As protein: CASSGRDSLMSSGNTIYF.